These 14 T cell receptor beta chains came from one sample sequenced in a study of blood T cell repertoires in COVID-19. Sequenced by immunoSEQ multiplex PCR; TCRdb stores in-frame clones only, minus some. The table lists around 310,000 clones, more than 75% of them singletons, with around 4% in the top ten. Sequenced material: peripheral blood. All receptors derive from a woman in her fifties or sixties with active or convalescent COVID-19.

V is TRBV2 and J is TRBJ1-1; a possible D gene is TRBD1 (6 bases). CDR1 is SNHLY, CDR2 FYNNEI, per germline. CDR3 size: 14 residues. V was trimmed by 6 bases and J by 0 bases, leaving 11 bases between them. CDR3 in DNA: TGTGCCAGCAGGGACAGTACCATGAACACTGAAGCTTTCTTT. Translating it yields CASRDSTMNTEAFF.

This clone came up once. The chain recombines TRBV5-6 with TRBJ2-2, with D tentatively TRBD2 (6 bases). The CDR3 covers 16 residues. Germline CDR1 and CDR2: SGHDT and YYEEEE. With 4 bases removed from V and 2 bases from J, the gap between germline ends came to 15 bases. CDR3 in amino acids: CASSLLGGDNTGELFF. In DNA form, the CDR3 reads TGTGCCAGCAGCCTCTTGGGCGGGGACAACACCGGGGAGCTGTTTTTT.

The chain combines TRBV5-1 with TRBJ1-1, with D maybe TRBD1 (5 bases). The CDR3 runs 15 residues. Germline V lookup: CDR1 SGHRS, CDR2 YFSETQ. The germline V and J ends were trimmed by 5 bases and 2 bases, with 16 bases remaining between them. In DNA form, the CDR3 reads TGCGCCAGCAGTAAGACAGTTTCGGATAACACTGAAGCTTTCTTT. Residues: CASSKTVSDNTEAFF. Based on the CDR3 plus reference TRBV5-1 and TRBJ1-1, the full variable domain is KAGVTQTPRYLIKTRGQQVTLSCSPISGHRSVSWYQQTPGQGLQFLFEYFSETQRNKGNFPGRFSGRQFSNSRSEMNVSTLELGDSALYLCASSKTVSDNTEAFFGQGTRLTVV.

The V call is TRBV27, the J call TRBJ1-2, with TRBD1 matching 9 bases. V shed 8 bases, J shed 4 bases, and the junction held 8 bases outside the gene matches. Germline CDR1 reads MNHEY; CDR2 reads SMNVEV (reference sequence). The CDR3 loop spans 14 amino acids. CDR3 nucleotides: TGTGCCAGCGGTCCGGGACAGGGCCTCTATGGCTACACCTTC. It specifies CASGPGQGLYGYTF.

DNA of the CDR3: TGCAGCGTTATCCCGTGGGGGCAATCGCAGGGCACTAACTATGGCTACACCTTC. Translation gives CSVIPWGQSQGTNYGYTF. This rearrangement joins TRBV29-1 to TRBJ1-2, with a tentative D call TRBD1 (6 bases). The CDR3 runs 18 residues. Trimming cost V 5 bases and J 0 bases, with 25 bases left between them. Germline-derived CDR1 and CDR2 are SQVTM and ANQGSEA. Full variable domain (remainder filled in from reference TRBV29-1 and TRBJ1-2): SAVISQKPSRDICQRGTSLTIQCQVDSQVTMMFWYRQQPGQSLTLIATANQGSEATYESGFVIDKFPISRPNLTFSTLTVSNMSPEDSSIYLCSVIPWGQSQGTNYGYTFGSGTRLTVV.

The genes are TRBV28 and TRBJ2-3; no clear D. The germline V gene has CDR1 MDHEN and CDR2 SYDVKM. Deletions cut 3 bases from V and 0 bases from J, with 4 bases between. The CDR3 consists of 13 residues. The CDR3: CASSLESTDTQYF. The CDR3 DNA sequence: TGTGCCAGCAGTTTGGAGAGCACAGATACGCAGTATTTT.

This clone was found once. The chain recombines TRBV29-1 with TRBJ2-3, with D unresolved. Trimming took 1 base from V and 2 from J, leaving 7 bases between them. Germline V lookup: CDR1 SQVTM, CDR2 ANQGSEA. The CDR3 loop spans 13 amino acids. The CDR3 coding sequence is TGCAGCGTTGAAGGGCAGGCCACAGATACGCAGTATTTT. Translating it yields CSVEGQATDTQYF.

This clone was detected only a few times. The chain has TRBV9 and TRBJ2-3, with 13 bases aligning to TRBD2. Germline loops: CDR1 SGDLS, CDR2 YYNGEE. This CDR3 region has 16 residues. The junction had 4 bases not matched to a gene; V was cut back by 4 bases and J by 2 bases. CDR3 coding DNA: TGTGCCAGCAGCTTGGGACTAGCGGGGATCACAGATACGCAGTATTTT. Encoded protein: CASSLGLAGITDTQYF.

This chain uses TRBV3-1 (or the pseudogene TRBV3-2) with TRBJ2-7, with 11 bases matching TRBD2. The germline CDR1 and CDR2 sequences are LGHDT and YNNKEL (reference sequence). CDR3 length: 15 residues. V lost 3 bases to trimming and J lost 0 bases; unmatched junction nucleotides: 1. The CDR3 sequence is CASSHGTSGSYEQYF. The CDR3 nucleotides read TGTGCCAGCAGCCACGGGACTAGCGGCTCCTACGAGCAGTACTTC.

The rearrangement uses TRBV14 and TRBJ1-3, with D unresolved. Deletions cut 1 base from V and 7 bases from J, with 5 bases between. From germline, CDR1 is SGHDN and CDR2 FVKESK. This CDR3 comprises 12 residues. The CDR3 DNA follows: TGTGCCAGCAGCCAAGCGTCCAACACCATATATTTT. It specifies CASSQASNTIYF.

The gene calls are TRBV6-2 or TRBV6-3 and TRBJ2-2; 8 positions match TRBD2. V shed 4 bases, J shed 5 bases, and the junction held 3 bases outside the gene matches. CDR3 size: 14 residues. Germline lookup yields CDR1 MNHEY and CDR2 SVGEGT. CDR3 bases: TGTGCCAGCAGTTTAGCGGGACGAACCGGGGAGCTGTTTTTT. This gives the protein CASSLAGRTGELFF.

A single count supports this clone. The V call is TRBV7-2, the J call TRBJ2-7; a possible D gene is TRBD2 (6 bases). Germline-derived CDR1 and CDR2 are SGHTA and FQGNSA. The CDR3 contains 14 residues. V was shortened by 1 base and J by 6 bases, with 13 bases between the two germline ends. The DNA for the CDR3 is TGTGCCAGCAGCTTAGAACTAGCCGCGGGCGAGCAGTACTTC. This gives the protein CASSLELAAGEQYF. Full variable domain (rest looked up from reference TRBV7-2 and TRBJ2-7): GAGVSQSPSNKVTEKGKDVELRCDPISGHTALYWYRQSLGQGLEFLIYFQGNSAPDKSGLPSDRFSAERTGGSVSTLTIQRTQQEDSAVYLCASSLELAAGEQYFGPGTRLTVT.

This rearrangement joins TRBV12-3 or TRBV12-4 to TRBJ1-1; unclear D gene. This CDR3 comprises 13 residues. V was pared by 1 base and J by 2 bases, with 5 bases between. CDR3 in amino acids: CASSLDLNTEAFF. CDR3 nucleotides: TGTGCCAGCAGTTTAGACCTAAACACTGAAGCTTTCTTT.

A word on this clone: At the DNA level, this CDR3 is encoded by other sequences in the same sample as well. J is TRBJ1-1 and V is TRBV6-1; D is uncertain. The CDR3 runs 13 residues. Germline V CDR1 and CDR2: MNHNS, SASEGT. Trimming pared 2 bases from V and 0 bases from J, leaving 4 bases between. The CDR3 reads CASSESVNTEAFF. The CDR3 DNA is TGTGCCAGCAGTGAATCGGTGAACACTGAAGCTTTCTTT.